A selection of T cell receptor beta chains follows, all from one sample in a study of PD-1 blockade in classical Hodgkin lymphoma. Produced via immunoSEQ multiplex PCR; TCRdb's table is partial and in-frame only. The sample consists of about 13,000 clones, 80% of them appearing once. The sample here was peripheral blood mononuclear cells (PBMCs), taken at baseline. The origin of the receptors is a human donor with classical Hodgkin lymphoma. The CDR3 runs from the conserved cysteine through the conserved F or W. Fields, in order: CDR3 DNA, CDR3 protein, V gene, D gene, clone size, J gene. D genes are given only for firm matches. A row's size may be missing; if present it is once, few, many or a size class.

TGTGCCAGCAGTCCTAAAGAGACCCAGTACTTC CASSPKETQYF TRBV2 . . TRBJ2-5
TGTGCCAGCAGCCTCCCGGGTAATGAGCAGTTCTTC CASSLPGNEQFF TRBV6-5 . . TRBJ2-1
TGCAGCGCCCCGATGGCAGGGGCAGGAACTGAAGCTTTCTTT CSAPMAGAGTEAFF TRBV29-1 . . TRBJ1-1
TGTGCCAGCAGCCGCGTAAGGGATGTAGACACCATATATTTT CASSRVRDVDTIYF TRBV7-2 . . TRBJ1-3
TGTGCCAGCAGCCCCGGACTGACAGGGCTCGGGGAAAAACTGTTTTTT CASSPGLTGLGEKLFF TRBV11-2 TRBD1 . TRBJ1-4
TGTGCCAGCAGTGAATTCCCTAGCGGGGGGAAAAAGAGGGAGACCCAGTACTTC CASSEFPSGGKKRETQYF TRBV6-1 TRBD2 . TRBJ2-5
TGCAGCGTTGAAATTGGGACAGGGCCTGGAAACACCATATATTTT CSVEIGTGPGNTIYF TRBV29-1 TRBD1 . TRBJ1-3
TGTGCCAGCAGTTACCGGGGTGGGGGCCAAGAGACCCAGTACTTC CASSYRGGGQETQYF TRBV6-5 . . TRBJ2-5
TGTGCCAGCAGTGAACTAGCGGGAAGCTTACGGCAGTACTTC CASSELAGSLRQYF TRBV2 TRBD2 once TRBJ2-7
TGTGCCAGCAGTCCGGGGGATCAACTCAATGAGCAGTTCTTC CASSPGDQLNEQFF TRBV6-5 . . TRBJ2-1
TGTGCCAGCAGCTTAGAAGGGATAAACACTGAAGCTTTCTTT CASSLEGINTEAFF TRBV7-9 . . TRBJ1-1
TGTGCCAGTAGTATGTGGCGGGGAAACACCATATATTTT CASSMWRGNTIYF TRBV19 . . TRBJ1-3
TGTGCCAGTAGTATAAAGTTAAGACAGCGGGGGATCTACAATGAGCAGTTCTTC CASSIKLRQRGIYNEQFF TRBV19 TRBD2 medium-sized TRBJ2-1
TGTGCCAGTACTAGCCATAACACCGGGGAGCTGTTTTTT CASTSHNTGELFF TRBV6-5 . . TRBJ2-2
TGTGCCAGTAGGGCGGACAGGAGCAATCAGCCCCAGCATTTT CASRADRSNQPQHF TRBV19 TRBD1 . TRBJ1-5
TGTGCCAGCAGCTTGGGGGGACTAGCGGGAGGGCCGATTAACAATGAGCAGTTCTTC CASSLGGLAGGPINNEQFF TRBV5-5 TRBD2 . TRBJ2-1
TGTGCCAGCAGTGAAGCGGAGGGAACTAATGAAAAACTGTTTTTT CASSEAEGTNEKLFF TRBV6-1 . . TRBJ1-4
TGTGCCAGCAGCGTCAGGACTGGGTTGGGAAGTAGGAATACGCAGTATTTT CASSVRTGLGSRNTQYF TRBV9 . . TRBJ2-3
TGTGCCAGCAGTCCCGGACAGGGCATGGGCACTGAAGCTTTCTTT CASSPGQGMGTEAFF TRBV27 TRBD1 once TRBJ1-1
TGTGCCTGGGGACAGGGCAATGAGCAGTTCTTC CAWGQGNEQFF TRBV30 TRBD1 . TRBJ2-1
TGTGCTAGTGGTTCCTGGGGCGTCCGGGGGCGATCCCCGGTCACTGAAGCTTTCTTT CASGSWGVRGRSPVTEAFF TRBV12-5 . . TRBJ1-1
TGTGCCAGCTCAGCGCTACCCCCCGGGACAAGCTACAATGAGCAGTTCTTC CASSALPPGTSYNEQFF TRBV18 . . TRBJ2-1
TGTGCCAGCAGACGCCGACAGGAACAAGAGACCCAGTACTTC CASRRRQEQETQYF TRBV6-6 . once TRBJ2-5
TGTGCCAGCAGCCTTACCAGGACTAGCGGGTATACCTACGAGCAGTACTTC CASSLTRTSGYTYEQYF TRBV7-9 TRBD2 . TRBJ2-7
TGTGCCAGCAGTGACCTCCTTACGACAGGGGGCCAAACAAGCGAGCAGTACTTC CASSDLLTTGGQTSEQYF TRBV25-1 TRBD1 . TRBJ2-7
TGTGCCAGCAGTTTATATCCGGGAACCCAGCCCCAGCATTTT CASSLYPGTQPQHF TRBV27 . . TRBJ1-5